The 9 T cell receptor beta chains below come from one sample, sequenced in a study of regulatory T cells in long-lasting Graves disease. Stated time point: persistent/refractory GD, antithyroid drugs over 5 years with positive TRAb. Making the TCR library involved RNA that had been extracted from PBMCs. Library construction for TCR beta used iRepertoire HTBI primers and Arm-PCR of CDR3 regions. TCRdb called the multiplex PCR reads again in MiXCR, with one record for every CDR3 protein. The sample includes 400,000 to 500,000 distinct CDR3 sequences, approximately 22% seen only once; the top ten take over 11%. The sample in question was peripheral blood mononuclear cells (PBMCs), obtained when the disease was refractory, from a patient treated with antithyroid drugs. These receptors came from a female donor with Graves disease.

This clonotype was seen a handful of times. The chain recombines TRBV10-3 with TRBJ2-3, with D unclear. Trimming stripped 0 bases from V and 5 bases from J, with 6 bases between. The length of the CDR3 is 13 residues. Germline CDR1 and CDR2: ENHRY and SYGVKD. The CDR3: CAISESGLDTQYF. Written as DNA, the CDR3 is TGTGCCATCAGTGAGTCCGGGTTAGATACGCAGTATTTT.

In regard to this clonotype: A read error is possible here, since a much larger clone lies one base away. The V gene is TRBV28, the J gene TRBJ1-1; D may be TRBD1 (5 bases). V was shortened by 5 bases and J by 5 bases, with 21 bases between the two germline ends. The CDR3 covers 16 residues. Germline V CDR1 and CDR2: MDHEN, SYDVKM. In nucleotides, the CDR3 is TGTGCCAGCAGTCCCATACACGATACAGAGGGGACTGAAGCTTTCTTT. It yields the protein CASSPIHDTEGTEAFF.

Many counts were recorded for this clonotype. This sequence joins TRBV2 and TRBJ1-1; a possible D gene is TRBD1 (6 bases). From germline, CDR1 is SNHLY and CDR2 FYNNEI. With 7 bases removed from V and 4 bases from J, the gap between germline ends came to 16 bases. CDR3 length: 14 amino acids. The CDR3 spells CASNGLGGSTEAFF. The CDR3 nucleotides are TGTGCCAGCAATGGTTTAGGGGGAAGCACTGAAGCTTTCTTT.

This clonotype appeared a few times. CDR3 loop: CASSHQQGPIETQYF. In nucleotides, the CDR3 is TGTGCCAGCAGTCACCAACAGGGTCCCATAGAGACCCAGTACTTC. J is TRBJ2-5 and V is TRBV27; D may be TRBD1 (6 bases). CDR3 length: 15 amino acids. CDR1 and CDR2 (germline): MNHEY, SMNVEV (reference sequence). The V gene lost 5 bases and the J gene lost 4 bases, with 17 bases spanning the gap.

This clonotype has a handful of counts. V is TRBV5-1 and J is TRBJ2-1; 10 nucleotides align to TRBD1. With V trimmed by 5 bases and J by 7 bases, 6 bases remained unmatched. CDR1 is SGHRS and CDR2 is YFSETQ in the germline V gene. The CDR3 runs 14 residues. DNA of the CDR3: TGCGCCAGCAGGGCGGGACAGGGGAAGAATGAGCAGTTCTTC. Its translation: CASRAGQGKNEQFF. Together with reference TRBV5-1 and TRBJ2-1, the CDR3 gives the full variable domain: KAGVTQTPRYLIKTRGQQVTLSCSPISGHRSVSWYQQTPGQGLQFLFEYFSETQRNKGNFPGRFSGRQFSNSRSEMNVSTLELGDSALYLCASRAGQGKNEQFFGPGTRLTVL.

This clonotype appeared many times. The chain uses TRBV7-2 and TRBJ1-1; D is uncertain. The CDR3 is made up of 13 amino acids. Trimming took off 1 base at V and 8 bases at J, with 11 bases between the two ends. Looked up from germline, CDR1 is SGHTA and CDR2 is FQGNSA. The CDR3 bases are TGTGCCAGCAGCTTAGATGAGGGCTCGGAAGCTTTCTTT. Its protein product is CASSLDEGSEAFF.

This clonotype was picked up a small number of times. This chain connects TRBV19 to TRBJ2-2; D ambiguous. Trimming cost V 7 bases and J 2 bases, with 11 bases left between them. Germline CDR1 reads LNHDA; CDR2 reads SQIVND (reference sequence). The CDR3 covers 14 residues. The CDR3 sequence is CASTRVGNTGELFF. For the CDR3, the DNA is TGTGCCAGTACAAGGGTCGGAAACACCGGGGAGCTGTTTTTT.

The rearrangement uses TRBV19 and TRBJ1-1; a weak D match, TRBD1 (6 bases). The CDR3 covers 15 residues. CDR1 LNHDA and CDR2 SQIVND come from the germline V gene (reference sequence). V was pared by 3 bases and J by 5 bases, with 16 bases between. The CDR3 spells CASSITGRGQTEAFF. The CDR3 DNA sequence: TGTGCCAGTAGTATCACAGGGCGGGGGCAAACTGAAGCTTTCTTT.

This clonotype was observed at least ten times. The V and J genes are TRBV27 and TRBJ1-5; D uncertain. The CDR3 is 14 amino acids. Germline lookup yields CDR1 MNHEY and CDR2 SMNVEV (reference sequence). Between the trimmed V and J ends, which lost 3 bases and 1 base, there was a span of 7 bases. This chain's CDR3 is CASSFSGSNQPQHF. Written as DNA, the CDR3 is TGTGCCAGCAGTTTCTCGGGGAGCAATCAGCCCCAGCATTTT.